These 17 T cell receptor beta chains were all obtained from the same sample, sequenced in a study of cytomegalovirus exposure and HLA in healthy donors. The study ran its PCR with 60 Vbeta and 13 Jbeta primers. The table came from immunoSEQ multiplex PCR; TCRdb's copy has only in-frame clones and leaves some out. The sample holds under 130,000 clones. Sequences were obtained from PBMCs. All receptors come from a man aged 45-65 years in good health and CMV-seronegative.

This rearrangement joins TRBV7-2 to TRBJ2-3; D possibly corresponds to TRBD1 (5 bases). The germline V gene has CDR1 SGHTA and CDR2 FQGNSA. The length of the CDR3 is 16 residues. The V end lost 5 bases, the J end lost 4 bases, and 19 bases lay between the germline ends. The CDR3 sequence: CASSPQGALTADTQYF. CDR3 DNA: TGTGCCAGCAGCCCCCAGGGCGCTCTAACGGCAGATACGCAGTATTTT.

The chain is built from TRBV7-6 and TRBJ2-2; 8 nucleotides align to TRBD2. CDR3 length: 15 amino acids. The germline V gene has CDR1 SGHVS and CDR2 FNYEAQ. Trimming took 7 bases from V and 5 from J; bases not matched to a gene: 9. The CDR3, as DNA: TGTGCCAGCAACCCCGGGGAGCGGGGGACCGGGGAGCTGTTTTTT. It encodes CASNPGERGTGELFF.

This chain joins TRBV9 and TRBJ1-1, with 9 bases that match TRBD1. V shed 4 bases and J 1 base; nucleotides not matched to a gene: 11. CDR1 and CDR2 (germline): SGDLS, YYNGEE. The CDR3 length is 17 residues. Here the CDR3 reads CASSPRGPQGANTEAFF. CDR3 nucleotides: TGTGCCAGCAGCCCCCGGGGACCACAGGGGGCGAACACTGAAGCTTTCTTT. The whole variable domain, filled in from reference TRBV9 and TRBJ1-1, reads DSGVTQTPKHLITATGQRVTLRCSPRSGDLSVYWYQQSLDQGLQFLIQYYNGEERAKGNILERFSAQQFPDLHSELNLSSLELGDSALYFCASSPRGPQGANTEAFFGQGTRLTVV.

CDR3 nucleotides: TGTGCCAGCAAGAAGGGAGGGGACAATCAGCCCCAGCATTTT. Translation: CASKKGGDNQPQHF. The chain is built from TRBV6-6 and TRBJ1-5; the D gene is possibly TRBD1 (5 bases). V was cut by 7 bases and J by 3 bases, with 13 bases left in between. Germline CDR1 and CDR2: MNHNY and SVGAGI (reference sequence). The CDR3 is 14 amino acids.

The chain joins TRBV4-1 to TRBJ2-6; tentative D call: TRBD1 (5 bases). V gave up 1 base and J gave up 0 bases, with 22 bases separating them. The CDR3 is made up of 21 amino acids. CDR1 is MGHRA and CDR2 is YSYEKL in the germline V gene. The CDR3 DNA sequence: TGCGCCAGCAGCCAAGGAACGGCGTTAACAGGAAAAGGCTCTGGGGCCAACGTCCTGACTTTC. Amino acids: CASSQGTALTGKGSGANVLTF.

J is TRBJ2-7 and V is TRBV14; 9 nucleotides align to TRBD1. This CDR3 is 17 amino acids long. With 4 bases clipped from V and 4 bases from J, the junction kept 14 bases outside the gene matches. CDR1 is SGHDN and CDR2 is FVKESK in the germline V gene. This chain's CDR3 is CASSPGRGQGREYEQYF. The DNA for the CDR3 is TGTGCCAGCAGCCCGGGACGCGGACAGGGGAGGGAGTACGAGCAGTACTTC.

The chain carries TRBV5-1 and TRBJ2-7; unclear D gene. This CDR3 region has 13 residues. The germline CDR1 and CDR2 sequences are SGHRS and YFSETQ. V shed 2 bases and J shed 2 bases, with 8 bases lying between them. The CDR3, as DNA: TGCGCCAGCAGCTTTGAAAGCGCCTACGAGCAGTACTTC. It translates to CASSFESAYEQYF.

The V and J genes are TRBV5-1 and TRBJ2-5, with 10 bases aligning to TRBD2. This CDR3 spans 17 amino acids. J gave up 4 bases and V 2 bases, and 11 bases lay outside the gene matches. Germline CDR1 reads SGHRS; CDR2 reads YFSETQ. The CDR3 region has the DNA TGCGCCAGCAGCTTTCGGATGACTAGCGGGTCTCCAGAGACCCAGTACTTC. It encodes CASSFRMTSGSPETQYF.

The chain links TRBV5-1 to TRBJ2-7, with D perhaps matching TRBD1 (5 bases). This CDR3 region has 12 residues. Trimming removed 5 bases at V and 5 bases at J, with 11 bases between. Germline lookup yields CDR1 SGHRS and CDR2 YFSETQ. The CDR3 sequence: CASRESGNEQYF. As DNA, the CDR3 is TGCGCCAGCAGAGAGTCAGGGAACGAGCAGTACTTC.

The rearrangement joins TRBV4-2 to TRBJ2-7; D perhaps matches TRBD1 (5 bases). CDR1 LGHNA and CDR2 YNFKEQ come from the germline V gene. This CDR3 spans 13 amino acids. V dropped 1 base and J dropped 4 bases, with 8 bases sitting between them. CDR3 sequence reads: CASSQVQGYEQYF. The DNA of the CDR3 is TGTGCCAGCAGCCAAGTGCAGGGTTACGAGCAGTACTTC.

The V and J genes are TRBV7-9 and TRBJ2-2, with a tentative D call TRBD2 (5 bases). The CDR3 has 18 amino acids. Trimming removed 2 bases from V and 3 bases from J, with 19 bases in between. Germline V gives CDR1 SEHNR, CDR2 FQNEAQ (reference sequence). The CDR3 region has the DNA TGTGCCAGCAGCTTACTTCCCCCTGGACTCGGCTACACCGGGGAGCTGTTTTTT. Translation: CASSLLPPGLGYTGELFF.

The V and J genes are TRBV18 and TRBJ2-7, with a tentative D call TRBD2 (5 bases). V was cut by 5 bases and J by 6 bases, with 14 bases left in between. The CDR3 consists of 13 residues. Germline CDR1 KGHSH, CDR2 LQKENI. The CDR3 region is CASSKTSDAEQYF. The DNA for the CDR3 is TGTGCCAGCTCAAAAACTAGTGACGCCGAGCAGTACTTC.

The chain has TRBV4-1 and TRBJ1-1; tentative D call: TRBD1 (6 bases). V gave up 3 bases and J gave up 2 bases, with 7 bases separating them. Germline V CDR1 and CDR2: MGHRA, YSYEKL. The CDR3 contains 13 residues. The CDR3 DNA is TGCGCCAGCAGCCAGACAGGAAACACTGAAGCTTTCTTT. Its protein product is CASSQTGNTEAFF.

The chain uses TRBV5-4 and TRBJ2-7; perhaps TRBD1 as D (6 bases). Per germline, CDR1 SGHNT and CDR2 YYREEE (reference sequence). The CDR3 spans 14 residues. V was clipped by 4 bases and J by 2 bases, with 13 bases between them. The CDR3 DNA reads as TGTGCCAGCAGCGCAGATCACAGGGCCTACGAGCAGTACTTC. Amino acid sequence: CASSADHRAYEQYF.

The CDR3: CASSVRTGGLYEQYF. DNA of the CDR3: TGTGCCAGCAGTGTTCGAACAGGCGGCCTTTACGAGCAGTACTTC. This chain joins TRBV6-1 and TRBJ2-7; D possibly corresponds to TRBD1 (5 bases). CDR1 and CDR2 from the germline V gene are MNHNS and SASEGT. The CDR3 is made up of 15 amino acids. Trimming shortened V by 4 bases and J by 4 bases, and 17 bases separated the two germline ends.

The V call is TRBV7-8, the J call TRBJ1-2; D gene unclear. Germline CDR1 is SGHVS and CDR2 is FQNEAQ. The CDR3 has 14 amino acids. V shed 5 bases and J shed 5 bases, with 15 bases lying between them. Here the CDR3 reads CASSQTREGYGYTF. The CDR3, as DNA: TGTGCCAGCAGCCAGACCCGGGAAGGATATGGCTACACCTTC.

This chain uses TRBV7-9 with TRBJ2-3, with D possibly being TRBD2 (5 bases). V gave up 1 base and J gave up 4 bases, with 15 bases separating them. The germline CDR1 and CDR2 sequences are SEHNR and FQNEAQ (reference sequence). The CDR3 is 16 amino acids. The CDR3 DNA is TGTGCCAGCAGCTTAGGATTCGCTAGCTATCCAGATACGCAGTATTTT. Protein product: CASSLGFASYPDTQYF.